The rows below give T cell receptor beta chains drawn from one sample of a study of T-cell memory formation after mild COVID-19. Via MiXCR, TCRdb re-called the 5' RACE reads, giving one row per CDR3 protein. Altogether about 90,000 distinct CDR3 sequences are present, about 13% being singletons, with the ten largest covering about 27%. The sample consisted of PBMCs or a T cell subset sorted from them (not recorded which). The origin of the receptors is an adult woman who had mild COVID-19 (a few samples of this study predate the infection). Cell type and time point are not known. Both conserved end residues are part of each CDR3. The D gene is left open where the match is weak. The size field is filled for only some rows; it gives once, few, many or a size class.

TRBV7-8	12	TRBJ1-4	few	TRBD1	TGTGCCAGCTGGACAGGATATGAAAAACTGTTTTTT	CASWTGYEKLFF
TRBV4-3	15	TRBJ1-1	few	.	TGCGCCAGCAGCTGGTGGGGGGGGTTGGTCACTGAAGCTTTCTTT	CASSWWGGLVTEAFF
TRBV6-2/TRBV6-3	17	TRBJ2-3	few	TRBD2	TGTGCCAGCAGACCCCCGGGACTAGCGGGAGGTGCAGATACGCAGTATTTT	CASRPPGLAGGADTQYF
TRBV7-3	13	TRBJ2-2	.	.	TGTGCCAGCAGCAATACAGGGACCGGGGAGCTGTTTTTT	CASSNTGTGELFF
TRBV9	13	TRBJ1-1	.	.	TGTGCCAGCAGCGCTCTGGGGGCCACTGAAGCTTTCTTT	CASSALGATEAFF
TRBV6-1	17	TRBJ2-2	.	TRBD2	TGTGCCAGCACCCCACGGGGACTAGCGGGGAACACCGGGGAGCTGTTTTTT	CASTPRGLAGNTGELFF
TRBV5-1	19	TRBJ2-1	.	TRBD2	TGCGCCAGCAGCTCCCCAGGGACTAGCGGCCTCGATACCTACAATGAGCAGTTCTTC	CASSSPGTSGLDTYNEQFF
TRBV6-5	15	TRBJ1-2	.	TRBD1	TGTGCCAGCAGTTACCGGACAGGGGGCAACTATGGCTACACCTTC	CASSYRTGGNYGYTF
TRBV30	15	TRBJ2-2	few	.	TGTGCCTGGAGTGTAGGGACGCCGAACACCGGGGAGCTGTTTTTT	CAWSVGTPNTGELFF
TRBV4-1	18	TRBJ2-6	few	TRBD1	TGCGCCAGCAGCCAAGAGGGACAGAGGAGCTCTGGGGCCAACGTCCTGACTTTC	CASSQEGQRSSGANVLTF
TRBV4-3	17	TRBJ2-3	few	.	TGCGCCAGCAGCCAAAGTGAATTTAGTCCCGTCACAGATACGCAGTATTTT	CASSQSEFSPVTDTQYF
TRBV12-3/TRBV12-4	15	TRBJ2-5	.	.	TGTGCCAGCAGTTTCCCCCCCGCGTCCCAAGAGACCCAGTACTTC	CASSFPPASQETQYF
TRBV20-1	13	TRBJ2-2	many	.	TGCAGTGCTAGAGGTCAGGGAGGCGGGGAGCTGTTTTTT	CSARGQGGGELFF
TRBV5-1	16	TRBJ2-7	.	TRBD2	TGCGCCAGCAGCTTGCCGGGACTAGCGGGACACTACGAGCAGTACTTC	CASSLPGLAGHYEQYF
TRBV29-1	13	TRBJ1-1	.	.	TGCAGCGTAGATCCCAGACCCAACACTGAAGCTTTCTTT	CSVDPRPNTEAFF
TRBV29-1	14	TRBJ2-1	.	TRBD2	TGCAGCGTTGATGGACTAGCGGGTGTAGATGAGCAGTTCTTC	CSVDGLAGVDEQFF
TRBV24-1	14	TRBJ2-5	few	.	TGTGCCACCAGTGATTCCCCTTCTCATGAGACCCAGTACTTC	CATSDSPSHETQYF
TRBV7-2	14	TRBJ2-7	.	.	TGTGACAGCAGCTTCTTTGTGGGGGGCTACGAGCAGTACTTC	CDSSFFVGGYEQYF
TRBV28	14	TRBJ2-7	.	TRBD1	TGTGCCAGCAACGACAGGGACAGCGCCTACGAGCAGTACTTC	CASNDRDSAYEQYF
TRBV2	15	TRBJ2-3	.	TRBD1	TGTGCCAGCAGTGAGGGGCCAGGGGGCATAGATACGCAGTATTTT	CASSEGPGGIDTQYF
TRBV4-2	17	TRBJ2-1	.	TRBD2	TGTGCCAGCAGCCCAAATAGCGGGAGTAGCTCCTACAATGAGCAGTTCTTC	CASSPNSGSSSYNEQFF
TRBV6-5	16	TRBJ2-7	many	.	TGTGCCAGCAGTTACTCTTACCCAGGGGACTCCTACGAGCAGTACTTC	CASSYSYPGDSYEQYF
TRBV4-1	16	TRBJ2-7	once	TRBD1	TGCGCCAGCAGCCAACTTGGGACAGGGGGAACCTACGAGCAGTACTTC	CASSQLGTGGTYEQYF
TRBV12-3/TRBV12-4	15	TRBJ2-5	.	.	TGTGCCAGCAGTTCGGGCGGGGGCCTCCAAGAGACCCAGTACTTC	CASSSGGGLQETQYF
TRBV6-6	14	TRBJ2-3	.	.	TGTGCCAGCAGTTACGAGGGAGGCACAGATACGCAGTATTTT	CASSYEGGTDTQYF
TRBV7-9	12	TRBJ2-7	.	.	TGTGCCAGCAGCTTTGCAGGTCTCGAGCAGTACTTC	CASSFAGLEQYF
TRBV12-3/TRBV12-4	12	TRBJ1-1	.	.	TGTGCCAGCAGTGAATCGACCCGTGAAGCTTTCTTT	CASSESTREAFF
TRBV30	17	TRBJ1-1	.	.	TGTGCCTGGGAGTCCGAAGACTCCAAATGGAAGAACACTGAAGCTTTCTTT	CAWESEDSKWKNTEAFF
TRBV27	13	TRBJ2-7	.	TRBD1	TGTGCCAGCAGGACAGGGATGGCTTACGAGCAGTACTTC	CASRTGMAYEQYF
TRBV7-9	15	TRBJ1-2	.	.	TGTGCCAGCAGCATTACAGGGAATCCCAACTATGGCTACACCTTC	CASSITGNPNYGYTF
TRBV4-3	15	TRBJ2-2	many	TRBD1	TGCGCCAGCAGCCACCGGACAGGTTTCACCGGGGAGCTGTTTTTT	CASSHRTGFTGELFF
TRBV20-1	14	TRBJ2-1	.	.	TGCAGTGCTAGGGGGCGGGGGCAGGGTTATGAGCAGTTCTTC	CSARGRGQGYEQFF
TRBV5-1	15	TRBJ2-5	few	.	TGCGCCAGCAGCTTGGCTGGGTCATTGGGGGAGACCCAGTACTTC	CASSLAGSLGETQYF
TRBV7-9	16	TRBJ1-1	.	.	TGTGCCAGCAGCTTTTTACCAGGGTGGTCGAACACTGAAGCTTTCTTT	CASSFLPGWSNTEAFF
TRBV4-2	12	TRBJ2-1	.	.	TGTGCCAGCAGCCTCGAGAGGGGTGAGCAGTTCTTC	CASSLERGEQFF
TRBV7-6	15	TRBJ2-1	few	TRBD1	TGTGCCAGCAGCCCAAACCTCGGGACAGGGACTGAGCAGTTCTTC	CASSPNLGTGTEQFF
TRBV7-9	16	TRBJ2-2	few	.	TGTGCCAGCAGCTTAATCCCTAGTGGGAACACCGGGGAGCTGTTTTTT	CASSLIPSGNTGELFF
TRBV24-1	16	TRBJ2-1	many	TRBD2	TGTGCCACCAGTGATCTTAGCGGGGGGGCGGGTAATGAGCAGTTCTTC	CATSDLSGGAGNEQFF
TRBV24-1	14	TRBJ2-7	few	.	TGTGCCACCAGTGATTCGAGGCAGACCTACGAGCAGTACTTC	CATSDSRQTYEQYF
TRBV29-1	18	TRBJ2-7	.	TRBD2	TGCAGCGTTCTGGTTGGGCTAGCGGGTTCTGGCGGCTCCTACGAGCAGTACTTC	CSVLVGLAGSGGSYEQYF
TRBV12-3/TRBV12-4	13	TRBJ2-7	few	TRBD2	TGTGCCAGCGCCAGCGGGAGCTCCTACGAGCAGTACTTC	CASASGSSYEQYF
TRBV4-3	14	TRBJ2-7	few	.	TGCGCCAGCAGCCAAGATATTTTGGGATACGAGCAGTACTTC	CASSQDILGYEQYF
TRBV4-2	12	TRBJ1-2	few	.	TGTGCCAGCATCGGAGGAAGCTATGGCTACACCTTC	CASIGGSYGYTF
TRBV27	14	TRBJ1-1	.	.	TGTGCCAGCAGTTTCAGCAGTTTGAACACTGAAGCTTTCTTT	CASSFSSLNTEAFF
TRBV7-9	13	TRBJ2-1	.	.	TGTGCCAGCAGCTTAGTCACAAACAATGAGCAGTTCTTC	CASSLVTNNEQFF
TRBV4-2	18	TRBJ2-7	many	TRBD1	TGTGCCAGCAGCCAAGATATACAGGGGACGCCCTCCTCCTACGAGCAGTACTTC	CASSQDIQGTPSSYEQYF
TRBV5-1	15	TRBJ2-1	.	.	TGCGCCAGCAGCTTGGTGGGGGGCCACTACAATGAGCAGTTCTTC	CASSLVGGHYNEQFF
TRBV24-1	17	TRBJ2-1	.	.	TGTGCCACCAGTGGAGCGGATTCGATCAGCTCCTACAATGAGCAGTTCTTC	CATSGADSISSYNEQFF
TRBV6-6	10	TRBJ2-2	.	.	TGTGCCAGCAGTTTTGGGGAGCTGTTTTTT	CASSFGELFF
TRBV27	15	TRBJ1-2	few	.	TGTGCCAGCAGTCAGCGGGGGCAGGGAAACTATGGCTACACCTTC	CASSQRGQGNYGYTF
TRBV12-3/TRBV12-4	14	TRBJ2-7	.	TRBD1	TGTGCCAGCAGCCGACAGGGCACCACCTACGAGCAGTACTTC	CASSRQGTTYEQYF
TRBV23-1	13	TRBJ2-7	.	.	TGCGCCAGCAGTCGGGGTCGAGGGGACGAGCAGTACTTC	CASSRGRGDEQYF
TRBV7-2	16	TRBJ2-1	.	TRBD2	TGTGCCAGCAGCTCCCCTCTAGCGGGGATCTACAATGAGCAGTTCTTC	CASSSPLAGIYNEQFF